The 23 T cell receptor beta chains presented below share a single source sample, sequenced in a study of cytomegalovirus exposure and HLA in healthy donors. It was with 60 Vbeta and 13 Jbeta primers that the PCR ran. Assay: immunoSEQ multiplex PCR; the TCRdb copy retains only in-frame clones and omits some. This sample has approximately 100,000 clones, with around 84% found just once. Sample: PBMCs. The source is a woman aged 18-29 years in good health and CMV-seronegative.

The genes are TRBV7-8 and TRBJ2-3, with 12 positions matching TRBD2. With V trimmed by 4 bases and J by 3 bases, 8 bases remained unmatched. The CDR3 contains 17 residues. CDR1 is SGHVS and CDR2 is FQNEAQ in the germline V gene. CDR3 in amino acids: CASSSSGGAGRTDTQYF. The CDR3 nucleotides are TGTGCCAGCAGCTCTAGCGGGGGGGCCGGTCGGACAGATACGCAGTATTTT. The full variable domain, its missing parts supplied by reference TRBV7-8 and TRBJ2-3, is GAGVSQSPRYKVAKRGQDVALRCDPISGHVSLFWYQQALGQGPEFLTYFQNEAQLDKSGLPSDRFFAERPEGSVSTLKIQRTQQEDSAVYLCASSSSGGAGRTDTQYFGPGTRLTVL.

Written as DNA, the CDR3 is TGTGCCAGCTCACAGGGGTCGAGCTCCTACGAGCAGTACTTC. This encodes CASSQGSSSYEQYF. The chain joins TRBV18 to TRBJ2-7; the D gene is possibly TRBD1 (5 bases). The germline CDR1 and CDR2 sequences are KGHSH and LQKENI. There are 14 residues in the CDR3. The V gene lost 4 bases and the J gene lost 0 bases, with 10 bases spanning the gap.

The genes are TRBV19 and TRBJ2-2; no definite D call. Germline V gene sequence: CDR1 LNHDA, CDR2 SQIVND (reference sequence). The CDR3 is 13 amino acids. V gave up 3 bases and J gave up 6 bases, with 8 bases separating them. The CDR3 here is CASSIRRSGELFF. The CDR3 DNA follows: TGTGCCAGTAGTATCCGCAGGTCCGGGGAGCTGTTTTTT.

This clone appeared a few times. This chain uses TRBV5-4 with TRBJ1-2; 8 nucleotides agree with TRBD1. V shed 3 bases and J 1 base; nucleotides not matched to a gene: 8. This CDR3 has 16 residues. Germline V gene lookup returns CDR1 SGHNT and CDR2 YYREEE (reference sequence). The CDR3 loop is CASSYGQGPLNYGYTF. DNA of the CDR3: TGTGCCAGCAGCTACGGACAGGGCCCTCTTAACTATGGCTACACCTTC.

This chain links TRBV5-6 with TRBJ2-5; D possibly corresponds to TRBD2 (5 bases). Germline CDR1 reads SGHDT; CDR2 reads YYEEEE. This CDR3 contains 17 residues. Trimming took 0 bases from V and 1 from J, leaving 16 bases between them. CDR3 DNA sequence: TGTGCCAGCAGCTTGGTAGGGCTAGCTCAGATCCAAGAGACCCAGTACTTC. Residues: CASSLVGLAQIQETQYF.

V and J are TRBV6-6 and TRBJ2-5, with unresolved D. Germline CDR1 and CDR2: MNHNY and SVGAGI (reference sequence). V was clipped by 8 bases and J by 4 bases, with 20 bases between them. This CDR3 is 15 amino acids long. The CDR3 sequence: CASRPEHVYGETQYF. CDR3 DNA sequence: TGTGCCAGCCGTCCCGAACACGTTTATGGAGAGACCCAGTACTTC.

The chain uses TRBV19 and TRBJ1-1; 9 bases fit TRBD1. V lost 5 bases and J lost 4; bases outside the gene matches: 2. Germline assignment: CDR1 LNHDA and CDR2 SQIVND (reference sequence). The CDR3 extends over 13 amino acids. CDR3 in amino acids: CASSPTGGTEAFF. Here the CDR3 DNA reads TGTGCCAGTAGTCCGACAGGGGGCACTGAAGCTTTCTTT.

V gene TRBV5-1 combines with J gene TRBJ1-1; 10 nucleotides agree with TRBD1. CDR3 length: 14 residues. The J segment lost 7 bases and the V segment lost 3 bases, leaving 6 bases of the junction unmatched. The V gene's germline CDR1 is SGHRS and CDR2 YFSETQ. DNA for the CDR3: TGCGCCAGCAGCTGGGAGACAGGGGGCCTTGAAGCTTTCTTT. Protein product: CASSWETGGLEAFF.

The chain couples TRBV7-9 to TRBJ1-5; 8 bases are a match to TRBD1. Per the germline V gene, CDR1 is SEHNR and CDR2 is FQNEAQ (reference sequence). V lost 7 bases and J lost 7; bases outside the gene matches: 6. The CDR3 spans 13 residues. CDR3: CASTQGAKQPQHF. In DNA form, the CDR3 reads TGTGCCAGCACTCAGGGGGCAAAACAGCCCCAGCATTTT.

This rearrangement joins TRBV28 to TRBJ1-6; no clear D. V lost 5 bases to trimming and J lost 3 bases, with 20 bases between them. The V gene's germline CDR1 is MDHEN and CDR2 SYDVKM. The CDR3 contains 18 residues. The CDR3 sequence is CASSKHRLGRGYNSPLHF. The CDR3 DNA reads TGTGCCAGCAGTAAACACCGTTTGGGTCGGGGCTATAATTCACCCCTCCACTTT.

The V and J genes are TRBV5-5 and TRBJ2-5, with D possibly being TRBD2 (6 bases). Germline lookup yields CDR1 SGHKS and CDR2 YYEKEE (reference sequence). V was shortened by 0 bases and J by 4 bases, with 10 bases between the two germline ends. The CDR3 is 14 amino acids. The CDR3 is CASSLGQGGETQYF. The CDR3 DNA sequence: TGTGCCAGCAGCTTGGGGCAGGGAGGAGAGACCCAGTACTTC.

The rearrangement uses TRBV7-9 and TRBJ2-7; D may be TRBD1 (6 bases). Germline CDR1 and CDR2: SEHNR and FQNEAQ (reference sequence). The CDR3 totals 18 residues. V lost 1 base, J lost 2 bases, and 21 bases lay in between. The CDR3 bases are TGTGCCAGCAGCTTAGGAGATCCCAGAGGGGGTCCAGCCTACGAGCAGTACTTC. This translates into CASSLGDPRGGPAYEQYF.

The chain couples TRBV9 to TRBJ2-3, with D tentatively TRBD2 (5 bases). V lost 6 bases and J 2 bases, leaving 10 bases between the germline ends. The germline V gene encodes CDR1 SGDLS and CDR2 YYNGEE. The CDR3 covers 13 residues. The CDR3 DNA sequence: TGTGCCAGCACCGGGGATAACACAGATACGCAGTATTTT. Translation: CASTGDNTDTQYF.

This rearrangement joins TRBV4-1 to TRBJ1-1, with D unresolved. Trimming stripped 1 base from V and 0 bases from J, with 9 bases between. CDR1 MGHRA and CDR2 YSYEKL come from the germline V gene. The CDR3 length is 15 residues. The CDR3 loop reads CASSQGGILNTEAFF. The CDR3 DNA reads TGCGCCAGCAGCCAAGGTGGCATTTTGAACACTGAAGCTTTCTTT.

The CDR3 DNA follows: TGCAGCGCCAAAGGGACAGGGGGCGCCCATACCTACGAGCAGTACTTC. Translation: CSAKGTGGAHTYEQYF. The rearrangement joins TRBV29-1 to TRBJ2-7; 12 bases match TRBD1. The J segment lost 2 bases and the V segment lost 7 bases, leaving 12 bases of the junction unmatched. The CDR3 runs to 16 residues. CDR1 SQVTM and CDR2 ANQGSEA come from the germline V gene.

The gene calls are TRBV6-1 and TRBJ1-1, with TRBD1 identical over 7 bases. There are 14 residues in the CDR3. The V gene's germline CDR1 is MNHNS and CDR2 SASEGT. Trimming took 6 bases from V and 3 from J; bases not matched to a gene: 7. CDR3 sequence reads: CASSPHDRDTEAFF. CDR3 DNA sequence: TGTGCCAGCAGCCCGCATGACAGGGACACTGAAGCTTTCTTT.

This clone was recorded a few times. This rearrangement joins TRBV7-3 to TRBJ2-1; TRBD2 matches at 13 bases. After removal of 5 bases from V and 1 base from J, the junction contained 2 bases not matched to a gene. The germline V gene encodes CDR1 SGHTA and CDR2 FQGTGA. This CDR3 has 16 amino acids. The CDR3 protein is CASSRTSGGSYNEQFF. CDR3 DNA sequence: TGTGCCAGCAGCAGGACTAGCGGGGGTTCCTACAATGAGCAGTTCTTC.

J is TRBJ1-6 and V is TRBV28, with 9 bases identical to TRBD1. J gave up 10 bases and V 6 bases, and 13 bases lay outside the gene matches. The CDR3 spans 16 residues. Germline assignment: CDR1 MDHEN and CDR2 SYDVKM. The CDR3 DNA reads TGTGCCAGCAGCCTCCCGGGACAGGGTGTATACTCACCCCTCCACTTT. It specifies CASSLPGQGVYSPLHF.

The count of this clone is one. The chain uses TRBV28 and TRBJ2-7; 8 nucleotides match TRBD1. CDR3 length: 14 amino acids. CDR1 is MDHEN, CDR2 SYDVKM, per germline. With V trimmed by 2 bases and J by 3 bases, 3 bases remained unmatched. CDR3 protein: CASSLGDRRYEQYF. CDR3 nucleotide sequence: TGTGCCAGCAGTTTAGGGGACAGGCGCTACGAGCAGTACTTC. Together with reference TRBV28 and TRBJ2-7, the CDR3 gives the full variable domain: DVKVTQSSRYLVKRTGEKVFLECVQDMDHENMFWYRQDPGLGLRLIYFSYDVKMKEKGDIPEGYSVSREKKERFSLILESASTNQTSMYLCASSLGDRRYEQYFGPGTRLTVT.

The J gene is TRBJ1-1, the V gene TRBV9; 7 bases agree with TRBD1. V shed 2 bases, J shed 3 bases, and the junction held 7 bases outside the gene matches. The CDR3 consists of 15 residues. Germline V CDR1 and CDR2: SGDLS, YYNGEE. Written as DNA, the CDR3 is TGTGCCAGCAGCGTCGCCTCCGGGACAGACACTGAAGCTTTCTTT. It codes for CASSVASGTDTEAFF.

This chain links TRBV6-6 with TRBJ1-1; D may be TRBD1 (5 bases). Germline CDR1 MNHNY, CDR2 SVGAGI (reference sequence). V lost 2 bases and J 1 base, leaving 11 bases between the germline ends. The CDR3 loop spans 15 amino acids. The CDR3 here is CASSYQDNWNTEAFF. The CDR3 coding sequence is TGTGCCAGCAGTTACCAGGACAACTGGAACACTGAAGCTTTCTTT.

The chain uses TRBV18 and TRBJ2-7; D is uncertain. Germline CDR1 reads KGHSH; CDR2 reads LQKENI. The CDR3 is made up of 16 amino acids. The V and J ends lost 1 base and 0 bases respectively, with 13 bases between them. The CDR3 here is CASSPRLLIDSYEQYF. The CDR3 DNA follows: TGTGCCAGCTCACCACGGCTACTAATAGACTCCTACGAGCAGTACTTC.

The chain is built from TRBV4-2 and TRBJ2-2, with 12 bases identical to TRBD1. The CDR3 length is 17 residues. Germline V gives CDR1 LGHNA, CDR2 YNFKEQ. V shed 2 bases and J 5 bases; nucleotides not matched to a gene: 6. This CDR3 is CASSQSPGQGATGELFF. The CDR3 DNA reads TGTGCCAGCAGCCAATCACCGGGACAGGGGGCTACCGGGGAGCTGTTTTTT.